This T cell receptor beta chain was recorded in a study of blood T cell repertoires in COVID-19. Study details: There were acute and convalescent COVID-19 samples, and they came from the United States, Italy and Spain. T cells, B-cell-depleted T cells, or PBMCs provided the cDNA or gDNA that served as material.

This CDR3 is 16 amino acids long. The V gene's germline CDR1 is SEHNR and CDR2 FQNEAQ (reference sequence). J was trimmed by 2 bases and V by 1 base; bases with no gene match: 7. Libraries were prepared by immunoSEQ multiplex PCR; TCRdb keeps only in-frame clonotypes and omits some of them. The profile shows roughly 32,000 clones, about nine tenths of them singletons. This TCR came from a man aged 45-65 years with active or convalescent COVID-19. The chain couples TRBV7-9 to TRBJ1-2, with 7 bases lining up with TRBD1. The sequenced sample was peripheral blood. The CDR3 reads CASSLGRDSWNYGYTF. The CDR3 bases are TGTGCCAGCAGCTTAGGGCGGGACAGCTGGAACTATGGCTACACCTTC.